This T cell receptor (beta chain) appears in the sequencing data of a study of early T cells in non-severe SARS-CoV-2 infection. Background on the study: Sequencing targeted bulk RNA from unsorted whole blood, leaving chains unpaired.

Germline loops: CDR1 SGHAT, CDR2 FQNNGV. The CDR3 is 17 amino acids. V dropped 1 base and J dropped 3 bases, with 18 bases sitting between them. In this sample, this clonotype turned up many times. Unique molecular identifiers were added to individual cDNA molecules. TCRdb redid the calling of the 5' RACE reads with MiXCR, one entry per CDR3 protein. The sample lists approximately 65,000 distinct CDR3 sequences, more than 9% seen once, with under 2% in the top ten. Sequencing was performed on whole blood. This receptor was taken from an adult who was a healthcare worker with PCR-confirmed SARS-CoV-2 infection or an uninfected control (not recorded which). The V and J genes are TRBV11-2 and TRBJ1-1, with a weak D call TRBD1 (6 bases). CDR3 nucleotide sequence: TGTGCCAGCAGCTTAGCCGGCGGCCGGGGGGCGGACACTGAAGCTTTCTTT. It yields the protein CASSLAGGRGADTEAFF.